These 8 T cell receptor beta chains originate from one sample sequenced in a study of CD8+ T cells in alopecia areata. The sample's treatment: oral pan-JAK inhibitor, 5-10 mg twice daily. It was cDNA, reverse transcribed from extracted RNA, that served as the sequencing template. TCRdb's copy holds only in-frame clones and misses some; the assay was immunoSEQ multiplex PCR. The data show around 100,000 clones, less than 75% seen once. The sample consisted of CD8+ T cells sorted from blood, taken at week 24, from a patient treated with tofacitinib. Receptor source: a human donor with alopecia areata.

The rearrangement uses TRBV9 and TRBJ1-2; 7 nucleotides match TRBD1. CDR1 SGDLS and CDR2 YYNGEE come from the germline V gene. There are 14 residues in the CDR3. V shed 2 bases and J 6 bases; nucleotides not matched to a gene: 7. The CDR3 DNA is TGTGCCAGCAGCGTTGGAGGGGGCTCGGATGGCTACACCTTC. Protein product: CASSVGGGSDGYTF.

The chain employs TRBV14 and TRBJ2-7; 7 nucleotides align to TRBD1. The CDR3 runs 16 residues. The germline V gene encodes CDR1 SGHDN and CDR2 FVKESK. V was clipped by 1 base and J by 2 bases; unmatched bases: 8. The DNA of the CDR3 is TGTGCCAGCAGCCAAGCGTCCTCGGGACAGACCTACGAGCAGTACTTC. It yields the protein CASSQASSGQTYEQYF.

In this sample, this clone turned up once. V and J are TRBV4-2 and TRBJ1-2; the D gene is possibly TRBD1 (5 bases). This CDR3 has 15 residues. Per the germline V gene, CDR1 is LGHNA and CDR2 is YNFKEQ. Trimming pared 1 base from V and 3 bases from J, leaving 12 bases between. The CDR3 spells CASSQARDGDYGYTF. The CDR3 DNA reads TGTGCCAGCAGCCAAGCCCGGGACGGGGACTATGGCTACACCTTC.

The genes are TRBV6-5 and TRBJ1-1, with D unresolved. Germline V gene lookup returns CDR1 MNHEY and CDR2 SVGAGI. The V gene lost 10 bases and the J gene lost 1 base, with 7 bases spanning the gap. The CDR3 is 11 amino acids. CDR3 residues: CAIRSNTEAFF. DNA for the CDR3: TGTGCCATCAGGTCGAACACTGAAGCTTTCTTT.

The chain combines TRBV10-3 with TRBJ2-3; 13 positions agree with TRBD2. Germline CDR1 is ENHRY and CDR2 is SYGVKD. CDR3 size: 14 residues. V trimming: 4 bases; J trimming: 7 bases; junction bases outside the gene matches: 2. The CDR3 DNA follows: TGTGCCATCAGTGGACTAGCGGGGGGATATACGCAGTATTTT. It is translated as CAISGLAGGYTQYF.

The V and J genes are TRBV30 and TRBJ2-2; D is unclear. The length of the CDR3 is 14 residues. Trimming pared 0 bases from V and 1 base from J, leaving 6 bases between. The germline V gene has CDR1 GTSNPN and CDR2 SVGIG (reference sequence). CDR3 sequence: CAWSVQKNTGELFF. The CDR3 DNA follows: TGTGCCTGGAGTGTACAAAAGAACACCGGGGAGCTGTTTTTT.

This clone has only a few counts. J is TRBJ2-7 and V is TRBV10-3; no reliable D call. Germline values: CDR1 ENHRY, CDR2 SYGVKD. The CDR3 is 14 residues long. The V and J ends lost 5 bases and 5 bases respectively, with 16 bases between them. The CDR3 sequence: CAISLDPSVDEQYF. CDR3 DNA: TGTGCCATCAGTTTGGACCCCTCAGTCGACGAGCAGTACTTC.

The genes are TRBV9 and TRBJ2-3; 12 bases are a match to TRBD2. V was clipped by 0 bases and J by 0 bases; unmatched bases: 11. Germline CDR1 SGDLS, CDR2 YYNGEE. The CDR3 has 20 residues. CDR3 DNA sequence: TGTGCCAGCAGCGTAGTACTAGCGGGGGGCCGATATCGGAGCACAGATACGCAGTATTTT. Its protein product is CASSVVLAGGRYRSTDTQYF.